Below are 30 T cell receptor beta chains sequenced from a single sample in a study of cytomegalovirus exposure and HLA in healthy donors. A multiplex PCR was run with 60 Vbeta primers and 13 Jbeta primers. The data were produced by immunoSEQ multiplex PCR, yet TCRdb's version contains in-frame clones alone and is incomplete. The sample holds under 130,000 clones; roughly 80% are singletons and the top ten take roughly 5%. The material sequenced was PBMCs. These receptors all come from a female donor in good health and CMV-seropositive.

The CDR3 sequence: CASSEARGETQYF. The CDR3 DNA is TGTGCCAGCAGTGAAGCAAGGGGGGAGACCCAGTACTTC. The chain couples TRBV6-1 to TRBJ2-5; D is possibly TRBD1 (6 bases). Germline V gene lookup returns CDR1 MNHNS and CDR2 SASEGT. V was clipped by 0 bases and J by 5 bases, with 7 bases between them. The CDR3 has 13 residues.

V is TRBV18 and J is TRBJ1-2; 8 bases align to TRBD1. CDR1 KGHSH and CDR2 LQKENI come from the germline V gene. J gave up 5 bases and V 3 bases, and 5 bases lay outside the gene matches. The CDR3 sequence is 14 residues long. The CDR3 loop reads CASSPLDRVYGYTF. The CDR3 nucleotides read TGTGCCAGCTCACCCCTGGACAGGGTTTATGGCTACACCTTC.

DNA of the CDR3: TGTGCCAGCAGCTCACGACAGGGTTATGGAAACACCATATATTTT. It translates to CASSSRQGYGNTIYF. The genes are TRBV7-9 and TRBJ1-3, with 7 bases that match TRBD1. Germline V gene data show CDR1 as SEHNR and CDR2 as FQNEAQ (reference sequence). CDR3 length: 15 residues. V shed 4 bases and J 3 bases; nucleotides not matched to a gene: 6.

The rearrangement uses TRBV4-1 and TRBJ2-1; a possible D gene is TRBD2 (6 bases). The length of the CDR3 is 16 residues. Germline V gives CDR1 MGHRA, CDR2 YSYEKL. V was clipped by 0 bases and J by 10 bases, with 19 bases between them. The DNA of the CDR3 is TGCGCCAGCAGCCAAGATAGCGGACTCAGTACCTCCGAGCAGTTCTTC. This encodes CASSQDSGLSTSEQFF.

The chain carries TRBV7-2 and TRBJ2-1, with D perhaps matching TRBD1 (6 bases). The CDR3 runs 13 residues. Germline CDR1 is SGHTA and CDR2 is FQGNSA. V shed 4 bases and J shed 9 bases, with 13 bases lying between them. The CDR3 DNA reads TGTGCCAGCAGCTACCGAGGGGGTGGTGAGCAGTTCTTC. Its protein product is CASSYRGGGEQFF.

The rearrangement uses TRBV11-1 and TRBJ1-2; no definite D call. V lost 5 bases, J lost 3 bases, and 16 bases lay in between. CDR3 length equals 15 residues. The germline CDR1 and CDR2 sequences are SGHAT and FQDESV (reference sequence). The CDR3 is CASSPDTSSDYGYTF. CDR3 nucleotides: TGTGCCAGCAGCCCTGATACATCCTCCGACTATGGCTACACCTTC.

This clone was picked up a small number of times. This same CDR3 is encoded by further DNA sequences in the sample. The chain recombines TRBV14 with TRBJ1-1; D not certain. The V end lost 1 base, the J end lost 0 bases, and 6 bases lay between the germline ends. The germline CDR1 and CDR2 sequences are SGHDN and FVKESK. CDR3 length equals 14 residues. In nucleotides, the CDR3 is TGTGCCAGCAGCCAAGCGGGAATGAACACTGAAGCTTTCTTT. Its translation: CASSQAGMNTEAFF.

The chain couples TRBV7-3 to TRBJ1-1; D is ambiguous. The CDR3 sequence is 15 residues long. Germline V gene sequence: CDR1 SGHTA, CDR2 FQGTGA. The V gene lost 1 base and the J gene lost 0 bases, with 9 bases spanning the gap. The CDR3 sequence is CASSLIPLMNTEAFF. The CDR3 bases are TGTGCCAGCAGCTTAATCCCCCTAATGAACACTGAAGCTTTCTTT.

The rearrangement joins TRBV27 to TRBJ2-7, with D tentatively TRBD1 (6 bases). The V end lost 5 bases, the J end lost 1 base, and 9 bases lay between the germline ends. The germline V gene has CDR1 MNHEY and CDR2 SMNVEV (reference sequence). The CDR3 loop spans 13 amino acids. CDR3 DNA sequence: TGTGCCAGCAGTACTGGACAGTCCTACGAGCAGTACTTC. Translation gives CASSTGQSYEQYF.

This clone was detected only once. The chain employs TRBV5-1 and TRBJ2-2; TRBD1 agrees at 7 bases. V gave up 4 bases and J gave up 6 bases; unmatched junction bases: 6. The germline V gene encodes CDR1 SGHRS and CDR2 YFSETQ. This CDR3 is 14 amino acids long. This CDR3 is CASSLRQGPGELFF. CDR3 coding DNA: TGCGCCAGCAGCCTCCGACAGGGTCCCGGGGAGCTGTTTTTT. The full variable domain, completed using reference TRBV5-1 and TRBJ2-2, is KAGVTQTPRYLIKTRGQQVTLSCSPISGHRSVSWYQQTPGQGLQFLFEYFSETQRNKGNFPGRFSGRQFSNSRSEMNVSTLELGDSALYLCASSLRQGPGELFFGEGSRLTVL.

The chain links TRBV6-1 to TRBJ1-2; D uncertain. Germline CDR1 MNHNS, CDR2 SASEGT. V was trimmed by 1 base and J by 8 bases, leaving 8 bases between them. The CDR3 runs 12 residues. The CDR3 bases are TGTGCCAGCAGTGAAGGGCTGGGCGGCTACACCTTC. It yields the protein CASSEGLGGYTF.

V and J are TRBV5-1 and TRBJ2-1; TRBD1 matches 11 bases. CDR1 and CDR2 from the germline V gene are SGHRS and YFSETQ. The CDR3 consists of 13 residues. V shed 4 bases, J shed 7 bases, and the junction held 1 base outside the gene matches. CDR3 region: CASSRDRGNEQFF. Here the CDR3 DNA reads TGCGCCAGCAGCCGGGACAGGGGGAATGAGCAGTTCTTC.

The genes are TRBV30 and TRBJ1-3; D is uncertain. This CDR3 is 12 amino acids long. V lost 2 bases to trimming and J lost 4 bases, with 6 bases between them. Germline CDR1 GTSNPN, CDR2 SVGIG (reference sequence). The CDR3 DNA reads as TGTGCCTGGAGTACTTCCGGAAACACCATATATTTT. It codes for CAWSTSGNTIYF.

The genes are TRBV5-1 and TRBJ2-1; the D is unclear. Germline assignment: CDR1 SGHRS and CDR2 YFSETQ. The CDR3 runs 13 residues. Trimming stripped 3 bases from V and 6 bases from J, with 10 bases between. CDR3 region: CASSSVPGNEQFF. In DNA, the CDR3 is TGCGCCAGCAGCTCGGTCCCGGGCAATGAGCAGTTCTTC.

This clone was found a few times. A read error may produce the germline difference seen at one junction end. The V and J genes are TRBV6-5 and TRBJ2-5, with 7 positions matching TRBD2. This CDR3 region has 15 residues. In germline, CDR1 is MNHEY, CDR2 SVGAGI. The chain's CDR3 is CASSYSNRGRETQYF. DNA of the CDR3: TGTGCCAGCAGCTACTCGAACCGCGGGAGAGAGACCCAGTACTTC.

This clone occurred a few times. This CDR3 is CASGGRPGTSPLHF. The CDR3 DNA follows: TGTGCCAGCGGAGGGAGACCCGGTACCTCACCCCTCCACTTT. The rearrangement uses TRBV25-1 and TRBJ1-6; D unclear. Germline V lookup: CDR1 MGHDK, CDR2 SYGVNS. The CDR3 length is 14 residues. V was cut by 8 bases and J by 10 bases, with 18 bases left in between.

The chain carries TRBV6-6 and TRBJ1-1; TRBD1 might be the D (6 bases). CDR1 is MNHNY and CDR2 is SVGAGI in the germline V gene (reference sequence). CDR3 length: 14 amino acids. V gave up 5 bases and J gave up 4 bases, with 14 bases separating them. This CDR3 reads CASSAQGAATEAFF. The CDR3 bases are TGTGCCAGCAGTGCACAGGGAGCGGCCACTGAAGCTTTCTTT.

This clone showed up just a few times. The chain couples TRBV27 to TRBJ1-2; TRBD1 might be the D (5 bases). The germline V and J ends were trimmed by 6 bases and 4 bases, with 15 bases remaining between them. Germline V gene sequence: CDR1 MNHEY, CDR2 SMNVEV (reference sequence). The CDR3 runs to 14 residues. CDR3 in DNA: TGTGCCAGCAGGAAGATACAGGATTTCTATGGCTACACCTTC. Translated, it gives CASRKIQDFYGYTF.

The chain has TRBV7-9 and TRBJ1-4; possibly TRBD1 for D (6 bases). CDR3 length: 16 amino acids. The V gene's germline CDR1 is SEHNR and CDR2 FQNEAQ (reference sequence). V gave up 2 bases and J gave up 8 bases, with 18 bases separating them. The CDR3 reads CASSLKAGVDGEKLFF. CDR3 nucleotides: TGTGCCAGCAGCTTAAAGGCAGGGGTGGATGGAGAAAAACTGTTTTTT.

V and J are TRBV30 and TRBJ2-5, with 10 bases matching TRBD1. The trim removed 3 bases at V and 14 bases at J, leaving 6 bases unmatched. Germline CDR1 and CDR2: GTSNPN and SVGIG (reference sequence). There are 11 residues in the CDR3. CDR3 sequence (DNA): TGTGCCTGGAGCTATGGACAGGGGGATTACTTC. Translated: CAWSYGQGDYF.

V usage is TRBV7-2 and J usage is TRBJ2-7; D is unresolved. Germline CDR1 reads SGHTA; CDR2 reads FQGNSA. The CDR3 runs 11 residues. Trimming took off 3 bases at V and 2 bases at J, with 2 bases between the two ends. This chain's CDR3 is CASSFTYEQYF. As DNA, the CDR3 is TGTGCCAGCAGCTTCACCTACGAGCAGTACTTC.

CDR3 in DNA: TGTGCCAGCTCCCAACAGGGGAGCAGCGGGAGGGCCGCTGAGCAGTTCTTC. Protein: CASSQQGSSGRAAEQFF. The chain carries TRBV18 and TRBJ2-1; 10 nucleotides align to TRBD2. This CDR3 contains 17 residues. Germline V gene lookup returns CDR1 KGHSH and CDR2 LQKENI. With 6 bases clipped from V and 9 bases from J, the junction kept 17 bases outside the gene matches.

This clone was observed a single time. This chain connects TRBV7-8 to TRBJ2-5; possibly TRBD2 for D (6 bases). The length of the CDR3 is 14 residues. Germline V CDR1 and CDR2: SGHVS, FQNEAQ. V was trimmed by 6 bases and J by 5 bases, leaving 16 bases between them. CDR3: CASRPDGGLETQYF. The CDR3 DNA reads TGTGCCAGCAGACCCGACGGGGGTTTGGAGACCCAGTACTTC.

The chain recombines TRBV9 with TRBJ1-1; weak D call: TRBD1 (5 bases). The V and J ends lost 0 bases and 6 bases respectively, with 12 bases between them. CDR1 and CDR2 from the germline V gene are SGDLS and YYNGEE. This CDR3 is built from 14 residues. CDR3 protein: CASSVGGRAAEAFF. DNA for the CDR3: TGTGCCAGCAGCGTAGGCGGCAGGGCGGCTGAAGCTTTCTTT.

The genes are TRBV5-5 and TRBJ1-2; D uncertain. Looked up from germline, CDR1 is SGHKS and CDR2 is YYEKEE (reference sequence). The V end was cut by 4 bases, the J end by 8 bases, with 21 bases between. The CDR3 has 15 amino acids. The CDR3 DNA reads TGTGCCAGCAGCGCTATCCACAGCCTCCAAGGAGGCTACACCTTC. Translated, it gives CASSAIHSLQGGYTF.

The J gene is TRBJ1-1, the V gene TRBV12-5, with D possibly being TRBD1 (5 bases). Germline lookup yields CDR1 LGHNT and CDR2 FRNRAP. The CDR3 is 12 residues long. The ends were cut back, 5 bases at V and 5 bases at J, with 9 bases in the middle. The CDR3 nucleotides read TGTGCTAGTGGTGGAGGGGAGACTGAAGCTTTCTTT. This gives the protein CASGGGETEAFF. Filled out from reference TRBV12-5 and TRBJ1-1, the complete variable domain reads DARVTQTPRHKVTEMGQEVTMRCQPILGHNTVFWYRQTMMQGLELLAYFRNRAPLDDSGMPKDRFSAEMPDATLATLKIQPSEPRDSAVYFCASGGGETEAFFGQGTRLTVV.

The chain combines TRBV7-3 with TRBJ1-1; D is ambiguous. The V end lost 1 base, the J end lost 6 bases, and 9 bases lay between the germline ends. The length of the CDR3 is 13 residues. The V gene's germline CDR1 is SGHTA and CDR2 FQGTGA. Written as DNA, the CDR3 is TGTGCCAGCAGCTTAAATACTGTGGCTGAAGCTTTCTTT. It yields the protein CASSLNTVAEAFF.

Only a few counts were recorded for this clone. This chain connects TRBV6-5 to TRBJ1-1; tentative D call: TRBD1 (6 bases). Germline V CDR1 and CDR2: MNHEY, SVGAGI. This CDR3 contains 15 residues. V was clipped by 6 bases and J by 0 bases, with 14 bases between them. CDR3 region: CASRRGQLMNTEAFF. For the CDR3, the DNA is TGTGCCAGCAGGCGCGGACAGTTAATGAACACTGAAGCTTTCTTT.

V usage is TRBV30 and J usage is TRBJ2-3, with a tentative D call TRBD1 (6 bases). This CDR3 has 13 amino acids. Germline V gene lookup returns CDR1 GTSNPN and CDR2 SVGIG (reference sequence). V lost 2 bases, J lost 4 bases, and 10 bases lay in between. The CDR3, as DNA: TGTGCCTGGAGTCTCCCAGGGGCAGATACGCAGTATTTT. Amino acids: CAWSLPGADTQYF.

V gene TRBV4-3 combines with J gene TRBJ1-6; D unclear. V was pared by 0 bases and J by 8 bases, with 14 bases between. The CDR3 runs 16 residues. In germline, CDR1 is LGHNA, CDR2 YSLEER. CDR3 in amino acids: CASSQDSQPGDSPLHF. DNA of the CDR3: TGCGCCAGCAGCCAAGATTCTCAGCCCGGGGATTCACCCCTCCACTTT.